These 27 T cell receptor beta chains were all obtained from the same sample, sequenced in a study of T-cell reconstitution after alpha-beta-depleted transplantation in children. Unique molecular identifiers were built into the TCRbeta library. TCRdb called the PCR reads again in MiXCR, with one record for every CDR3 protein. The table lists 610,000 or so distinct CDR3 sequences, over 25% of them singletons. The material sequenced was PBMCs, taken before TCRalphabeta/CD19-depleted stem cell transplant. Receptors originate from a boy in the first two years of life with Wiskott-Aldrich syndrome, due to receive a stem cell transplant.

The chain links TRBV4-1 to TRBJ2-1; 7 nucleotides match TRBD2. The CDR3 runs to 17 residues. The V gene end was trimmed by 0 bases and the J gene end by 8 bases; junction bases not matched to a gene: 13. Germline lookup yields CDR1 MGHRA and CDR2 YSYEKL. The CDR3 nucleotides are TGCGCCAGCAGCCAAGATCGTGCGGGCGGGAGAGCTTATGAGCAGTTCTTC. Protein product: CASSQDRAGGRAYEQFF.

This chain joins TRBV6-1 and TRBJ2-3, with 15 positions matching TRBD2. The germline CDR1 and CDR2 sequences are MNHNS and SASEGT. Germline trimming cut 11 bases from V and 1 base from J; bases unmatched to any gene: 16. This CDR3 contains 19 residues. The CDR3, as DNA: TGTGCCGCCGGTAGCGCCGGGACTAGCGGGAGGACGGGCACAGATACGCAGTATTTT. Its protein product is CAAGSAGTSGRTGTDTQYF.

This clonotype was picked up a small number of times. The CDR3 region has the DNA TGTGCCACCAGTGGGGACAGGAGCTCCTACGAGCAGTACTTC. This gives the protein CATSGDRSSYEQYF. The rearrangement uses TRBV24-1 and TRBJ2-7, with TRBD1 identical over 8 bases. Trimming took 5 bases from V and 0 from J; bases not matched to a gene: 2. CDR1 is KGHDR and CDR2 is SFDVKD in the germline V gene. This CDR3 spans 14 amino acids.

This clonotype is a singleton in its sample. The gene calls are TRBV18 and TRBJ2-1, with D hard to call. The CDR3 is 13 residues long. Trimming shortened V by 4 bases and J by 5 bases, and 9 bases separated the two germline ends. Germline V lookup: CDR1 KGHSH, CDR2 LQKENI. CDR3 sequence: CASSRLNDNEQFF. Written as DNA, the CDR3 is TGTGCCAGCTCACGATTAAATGACAATGAGCAGTTCTTC.

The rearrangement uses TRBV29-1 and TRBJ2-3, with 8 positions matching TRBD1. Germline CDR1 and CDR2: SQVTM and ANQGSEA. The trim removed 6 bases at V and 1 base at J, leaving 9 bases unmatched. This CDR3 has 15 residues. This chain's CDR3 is CSVADRGQGTDTQYF. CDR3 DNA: TGCAGCGTGGCCGACAGGGGCCAGGGCACAGATACGCAGTATTTT.

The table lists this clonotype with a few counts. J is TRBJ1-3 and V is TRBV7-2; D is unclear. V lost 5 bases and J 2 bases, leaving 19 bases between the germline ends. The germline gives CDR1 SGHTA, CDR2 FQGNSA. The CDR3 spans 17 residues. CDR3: CASSPRFGDLAGNTIYF. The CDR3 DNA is TGTGCCAGCAGCCCCAGGTTTGGAGACCTCGCTGGAAACACCATATATTTT.

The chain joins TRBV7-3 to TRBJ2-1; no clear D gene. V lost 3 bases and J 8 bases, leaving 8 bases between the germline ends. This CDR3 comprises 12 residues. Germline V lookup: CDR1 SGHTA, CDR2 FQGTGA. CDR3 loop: CASSFQSDEQFF. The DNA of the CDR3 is TGTGCCAGCAGCTTTCAGTCGGATGAGCAGTTCTTC.

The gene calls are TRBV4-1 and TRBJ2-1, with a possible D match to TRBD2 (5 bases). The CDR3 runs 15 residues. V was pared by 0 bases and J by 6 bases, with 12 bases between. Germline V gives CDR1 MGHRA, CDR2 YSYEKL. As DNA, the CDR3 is TGCGCCAGCAGCCAAGACGGGGTGGAACGCAATGAGCAGTTCTTC. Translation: CASSQDGVERNEQFF.

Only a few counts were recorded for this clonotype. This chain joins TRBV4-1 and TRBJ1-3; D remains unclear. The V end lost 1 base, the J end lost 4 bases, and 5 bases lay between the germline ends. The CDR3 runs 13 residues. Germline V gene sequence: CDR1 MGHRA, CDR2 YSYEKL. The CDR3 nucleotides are TGCGCCAGCAGCCAAGGTGCAGGAAACACCATATATTTT. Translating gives CASSQGAGNTIYF.

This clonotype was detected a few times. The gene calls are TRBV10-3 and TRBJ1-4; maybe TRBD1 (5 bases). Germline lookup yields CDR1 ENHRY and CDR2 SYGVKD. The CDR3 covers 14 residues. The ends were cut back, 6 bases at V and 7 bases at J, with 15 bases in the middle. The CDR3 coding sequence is TGTGCCATCAGCGAAACAGGCGGGGGTGAAAAACTGTTTTTT. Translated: CAISETGGGEKLFF.

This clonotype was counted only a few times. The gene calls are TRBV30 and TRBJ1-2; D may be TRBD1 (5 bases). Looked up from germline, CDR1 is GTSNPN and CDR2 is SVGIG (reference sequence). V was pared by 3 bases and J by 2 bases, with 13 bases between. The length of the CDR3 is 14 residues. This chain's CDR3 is CAWRGVGLNYGYTF. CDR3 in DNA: TGTGCCTGGAGGGGGGTCGGCCTAAACTATGGCTACACCTTC.

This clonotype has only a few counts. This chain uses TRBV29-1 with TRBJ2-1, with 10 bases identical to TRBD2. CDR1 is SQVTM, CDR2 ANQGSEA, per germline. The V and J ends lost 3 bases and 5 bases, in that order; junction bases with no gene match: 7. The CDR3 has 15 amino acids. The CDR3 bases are TGCAGCGTTGAGTCTAGCGGGAGCCGGCACAATGAGCAGTTCTTC. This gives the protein CSVESSGSRHNEQFF.

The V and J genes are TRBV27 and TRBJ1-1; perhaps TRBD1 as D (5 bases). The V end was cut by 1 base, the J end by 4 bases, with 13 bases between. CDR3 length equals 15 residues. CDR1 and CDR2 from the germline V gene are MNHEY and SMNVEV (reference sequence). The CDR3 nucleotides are TGTGCCAGCAGTTTATTAGGCAGGGTGGGCACTGAAGCTTTCTTT. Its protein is CASSLLGRVGTEAFF.

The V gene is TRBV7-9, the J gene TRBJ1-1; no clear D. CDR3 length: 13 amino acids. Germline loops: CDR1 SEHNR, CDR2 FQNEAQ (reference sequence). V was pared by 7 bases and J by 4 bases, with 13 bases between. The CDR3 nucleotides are TGTGCCAGCACCCCGGGTGAGTTCACTGAAGCTTTCTTT. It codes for CASTPGEFTEAFF.

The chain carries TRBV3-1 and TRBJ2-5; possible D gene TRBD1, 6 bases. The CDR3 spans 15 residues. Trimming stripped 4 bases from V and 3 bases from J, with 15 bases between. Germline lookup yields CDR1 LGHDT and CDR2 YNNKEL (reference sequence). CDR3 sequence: CASSLSPAGEETQYF. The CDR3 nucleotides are TGTGCCAGCAGCCTGTCGCCGGCAGGGGAAGAGACCCAGTACTTC.

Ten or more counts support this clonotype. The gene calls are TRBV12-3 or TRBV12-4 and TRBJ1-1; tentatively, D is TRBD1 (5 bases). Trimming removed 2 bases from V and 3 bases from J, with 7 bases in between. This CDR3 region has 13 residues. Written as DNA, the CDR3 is TGTGCCAGCAGTTTAACCAGGGACACTGAAGCTTTCTTT. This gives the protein CASSLTRDTEAFF.

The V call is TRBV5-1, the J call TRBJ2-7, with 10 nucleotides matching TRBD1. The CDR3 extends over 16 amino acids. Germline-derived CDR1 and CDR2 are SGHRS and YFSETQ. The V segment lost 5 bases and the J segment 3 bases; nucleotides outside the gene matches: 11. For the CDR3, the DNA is TGCGCCAGCAGACACATGACAGGGGGCGATAGCTACGAGCAGTACTTC. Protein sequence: CASRHMTGGDSYEQYF.

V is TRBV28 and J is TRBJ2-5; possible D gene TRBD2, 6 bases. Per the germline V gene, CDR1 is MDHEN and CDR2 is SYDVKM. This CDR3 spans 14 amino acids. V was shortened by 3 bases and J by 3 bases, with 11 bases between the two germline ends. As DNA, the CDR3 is TGTGCCAGCAGTTTTGTTAGCGGCAAAGAGACCCAGTACTTC. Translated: CASSFVSGKETQYF.

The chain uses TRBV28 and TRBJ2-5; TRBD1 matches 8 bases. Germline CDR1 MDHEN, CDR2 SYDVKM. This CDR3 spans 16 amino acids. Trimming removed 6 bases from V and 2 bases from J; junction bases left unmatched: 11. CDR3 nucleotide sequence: TGTGCCAGCAGCCCGAGACAGGGGCTTTCTCAAGAGACCCAGTACTTC. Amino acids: CASSPRQGLSQETQYF.

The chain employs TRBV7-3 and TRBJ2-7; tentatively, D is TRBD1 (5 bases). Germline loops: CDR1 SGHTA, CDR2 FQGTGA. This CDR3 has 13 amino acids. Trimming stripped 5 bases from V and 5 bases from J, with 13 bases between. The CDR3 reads CASSQDSTNEQYF. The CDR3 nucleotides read TGTGCCAGCAGCCAAGACAGTACCAACGAGCAGTACTTC.

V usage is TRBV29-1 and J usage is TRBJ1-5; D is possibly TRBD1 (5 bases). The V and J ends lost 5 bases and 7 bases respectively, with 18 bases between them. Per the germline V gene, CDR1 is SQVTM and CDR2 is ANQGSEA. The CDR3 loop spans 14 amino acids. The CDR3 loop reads CSVRLGPPNQPQHF. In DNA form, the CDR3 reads TGCAGCGTTCGTCTGGGGCCACCAAACCAGCCCCAGCATTTT. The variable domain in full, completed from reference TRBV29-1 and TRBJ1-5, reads SAVISQKPSRDICQRGTSLTIQCQVDSQVTMMFWYRQQPGQSLTLIATANQGSEATYESGFVIDKFPISRPNLTFSTLTVSNMSPEDSSIYLCSVRLGPPNQPQHFGDGTRLSIL.

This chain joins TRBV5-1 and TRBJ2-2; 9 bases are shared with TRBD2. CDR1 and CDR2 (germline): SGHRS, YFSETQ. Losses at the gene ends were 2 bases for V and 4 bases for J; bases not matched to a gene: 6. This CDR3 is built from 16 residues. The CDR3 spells CASSFGLAGLTGELFF. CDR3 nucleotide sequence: TGCGCCAGCAGCTTTGGTCTAGCGGGGCTCACCGGGGAGCTGTTTTTT. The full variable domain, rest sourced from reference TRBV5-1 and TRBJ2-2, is KAGVTQTPRYLIKTRGQQVTLSCSPISGHRSVSWYQQTPGQGLQFLFEYFSETQRNKGNFPGRFSGRQFSNSRSEMNVSTLELGDSALYLCASSFGLAGLTGELFFGEGSRLTVL.

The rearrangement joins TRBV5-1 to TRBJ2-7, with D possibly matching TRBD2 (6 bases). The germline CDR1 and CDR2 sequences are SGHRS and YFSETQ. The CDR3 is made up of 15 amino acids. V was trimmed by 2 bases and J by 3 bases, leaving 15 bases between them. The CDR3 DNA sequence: TGCGCCAGCAGCTTAATGGGAGGAACCGTCTACGAGCAGTACTTC. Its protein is CASSLMGGTVYEQYF.

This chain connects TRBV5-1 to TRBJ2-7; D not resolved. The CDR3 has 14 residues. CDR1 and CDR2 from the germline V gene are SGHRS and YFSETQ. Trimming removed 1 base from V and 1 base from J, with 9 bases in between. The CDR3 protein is CASSLTAASYEQYF. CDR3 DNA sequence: TGCGCCAGCAGCTTGACGGCGGCATCCTACGAGCAGTACTTC. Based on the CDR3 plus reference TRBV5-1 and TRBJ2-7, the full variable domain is KAGVTQTPRYLIKTRGQQVTLSCSPISGHRSVSWYQQTPGQGLQFLFEYFSETQRNKGNFPGRFSGRQFSNSRSEMNVSTLELGDSALYLCASSLTAASYEQYFGPGTRLTVT.

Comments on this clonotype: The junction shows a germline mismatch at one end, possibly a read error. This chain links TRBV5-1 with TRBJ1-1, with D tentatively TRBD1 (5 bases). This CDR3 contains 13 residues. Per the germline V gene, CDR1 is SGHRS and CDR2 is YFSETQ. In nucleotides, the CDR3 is TGCGCCAGCACCTTGGGGACCAACACTGAAGCTTTCTTT. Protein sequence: CASTLGTNTEAFF.

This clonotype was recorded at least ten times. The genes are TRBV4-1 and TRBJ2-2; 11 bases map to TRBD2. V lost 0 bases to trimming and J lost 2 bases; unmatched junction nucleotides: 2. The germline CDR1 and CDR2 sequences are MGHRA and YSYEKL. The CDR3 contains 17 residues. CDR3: CASSQETSGINTGELFF. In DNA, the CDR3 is TGCGCCAGCAGCCAAGAGACTAGCGGGATAAACACCGGGGAGCTGTTTTTT.

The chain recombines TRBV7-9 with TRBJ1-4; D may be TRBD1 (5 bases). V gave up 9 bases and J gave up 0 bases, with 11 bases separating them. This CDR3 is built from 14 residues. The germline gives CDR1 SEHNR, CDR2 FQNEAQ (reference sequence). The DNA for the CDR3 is TGTGCCAGTACCAGGGCTTCAACTAATGAAAAACTGTTTTTT. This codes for CASTRASTNEKLFF.